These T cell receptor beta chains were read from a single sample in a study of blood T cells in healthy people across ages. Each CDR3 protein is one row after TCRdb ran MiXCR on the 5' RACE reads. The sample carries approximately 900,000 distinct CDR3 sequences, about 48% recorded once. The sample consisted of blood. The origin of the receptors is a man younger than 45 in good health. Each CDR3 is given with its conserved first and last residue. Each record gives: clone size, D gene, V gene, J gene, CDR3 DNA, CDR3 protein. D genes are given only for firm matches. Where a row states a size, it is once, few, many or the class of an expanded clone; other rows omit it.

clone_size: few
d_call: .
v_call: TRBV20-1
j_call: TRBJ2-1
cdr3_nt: TGCAGTGCCAGTAGCGGCTCGAACTCCTACAATGAGCAGTTCTTC
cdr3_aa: CSASSGSNSYNEQFF

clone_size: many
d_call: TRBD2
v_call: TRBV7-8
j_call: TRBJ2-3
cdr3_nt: TGTGCCAGCAGCCCACGGGGGGGCACAGATACGCAGTATTTT
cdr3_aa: CASSPRGGTDTQYF

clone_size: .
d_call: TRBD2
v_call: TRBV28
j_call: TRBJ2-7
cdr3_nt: TGTGCCAGCAGTACACCACTAGCGGGGGCCATCTACGAGCAGTACTTC
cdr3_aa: CASSTPLAGAIYEQYF

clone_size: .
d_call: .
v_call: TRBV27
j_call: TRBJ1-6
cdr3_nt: TGTGCCAGCAGTGCGCGACAGCGGTATAATTCACCCCTCCACTTT
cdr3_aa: CASSARQRYNSPLHF

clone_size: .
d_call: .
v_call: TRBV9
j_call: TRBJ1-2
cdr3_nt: TGTGCCAGCAGCGTAGACGGCCTCGGCTATGGCTACACCTTC
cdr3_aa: CASSVDGLGYGYTF

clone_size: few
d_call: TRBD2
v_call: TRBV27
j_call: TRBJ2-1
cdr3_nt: TGTGCCAGCAGCCCCTTGGGGGGTAGCGGGGGCCACAATGAGCAGTTCTTC
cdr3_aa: CASSPLGGSGGHNEQFF

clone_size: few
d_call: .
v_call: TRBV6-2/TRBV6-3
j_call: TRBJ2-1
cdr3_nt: TGTGCCAGTGGGATATCTAGCATCTCACCCGATGAGCAGTTCTTC
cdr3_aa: CASGISSISPDEQFF

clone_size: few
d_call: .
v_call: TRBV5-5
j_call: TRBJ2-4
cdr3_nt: TGTGCCAGCAGCGGGCGACGGGACATTCAGTACTTC
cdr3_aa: CASSGRRDIQYF

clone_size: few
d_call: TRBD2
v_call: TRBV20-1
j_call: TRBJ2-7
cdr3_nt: TGCAGTGCTAGAGATCCGAGTAGCGGGGGGGTTGAGCAGTACTTC
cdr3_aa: CSARDPSSGGVEQYF

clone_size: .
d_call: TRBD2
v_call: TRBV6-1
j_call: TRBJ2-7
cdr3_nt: TGTGCCAGCAGTGACGGGGGGGGTGCCTACGAGCAGTACTTC
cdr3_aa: CASSDGGGAYEQYF

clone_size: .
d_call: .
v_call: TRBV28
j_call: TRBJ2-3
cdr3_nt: TGTGCCAGCAGTTCCGCCCTGGATACGCAGTATTTT
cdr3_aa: CASSSALDTQYF

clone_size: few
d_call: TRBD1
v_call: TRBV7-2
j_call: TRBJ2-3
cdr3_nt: TGTGCCAGCAGTCGCGACAGGGCAGATACGCAGTATTTT
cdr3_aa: CASSRDRADTQYF

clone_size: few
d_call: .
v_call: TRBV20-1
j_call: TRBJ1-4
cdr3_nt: TGCAGCGCCGAAGGTGAAAAACTGTTTTTT
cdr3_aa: CSAEGEKLFF

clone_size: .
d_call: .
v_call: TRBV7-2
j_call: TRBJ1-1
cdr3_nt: TGTGCCAGCAGCTTAGTAGGGGGGCCATCGCTGACTGAAGCTTTCTTT
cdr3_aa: CASSLVGGPSLTEAFF

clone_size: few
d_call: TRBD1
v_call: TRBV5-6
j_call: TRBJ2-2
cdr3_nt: TGTGCCAGCAGCTTGGACGGGACAGGGAACACCGGGGAGCTGTTTTTT
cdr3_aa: CASSLDGTGNTGELFF

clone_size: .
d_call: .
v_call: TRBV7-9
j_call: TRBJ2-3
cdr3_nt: TGTGCCAGTGAACTGGTCGCAGATACGCAGTATTTT
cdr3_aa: CASELVADTQYF

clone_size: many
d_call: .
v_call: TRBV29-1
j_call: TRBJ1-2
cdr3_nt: TGCAGCGTTGAAAGGGGAAACTATGGCTACACCTTC
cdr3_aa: CSVERGNYGYTF

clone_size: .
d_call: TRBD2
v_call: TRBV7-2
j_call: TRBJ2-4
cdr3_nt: TGTGCCAGCAGCTTAGGGGCGGGGGGAAAAAACATTCAGTACTTC
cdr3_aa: CASSLGAGGKNIQYF

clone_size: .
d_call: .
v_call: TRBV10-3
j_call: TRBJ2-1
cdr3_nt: TGTGTCATCAGTGAGCAGGGACGGGAACTAAAGGGGAGTGAGCAGTTCTTC
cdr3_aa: CVISEQGRELKGSEQFF

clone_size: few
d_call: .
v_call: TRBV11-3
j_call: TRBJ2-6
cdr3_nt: TGTGCCAGCAGTCAGGATGGGGCCAACGTCCTGACTTTC
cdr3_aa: CASSQDGANVLTF

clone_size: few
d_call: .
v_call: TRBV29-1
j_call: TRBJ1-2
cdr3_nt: TGCAGCGTCGGTTCGGGTGCCGGCTACACCTTC
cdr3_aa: CSVGSGAGYTF

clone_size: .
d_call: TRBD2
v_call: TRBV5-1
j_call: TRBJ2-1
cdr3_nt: TGCGCCAGCAGCTTGCCCGGGACTAGCGGACCCAATGAGCAGTTCTTC
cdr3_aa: CASSLPGTSGPNEQFF

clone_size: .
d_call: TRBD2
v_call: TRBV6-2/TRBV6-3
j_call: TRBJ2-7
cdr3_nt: TGTGCCAGCACTCACCGGGGACTAGCCTACGAGCAGTACTTC
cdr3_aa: CASTHRGLAYEQYF

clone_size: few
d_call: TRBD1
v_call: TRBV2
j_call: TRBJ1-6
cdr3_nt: TGTGCCAGTCGGACAGGGTCGGGATCACCCCTCCACTTT
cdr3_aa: CASRTGSGSPLHF

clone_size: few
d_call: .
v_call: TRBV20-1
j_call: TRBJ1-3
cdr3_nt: TGCAGTGCTAGACAGGGTGGAAACACCATATATTTT
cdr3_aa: CSARQGGNTIYF

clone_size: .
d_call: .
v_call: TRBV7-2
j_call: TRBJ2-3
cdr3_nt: TGTGCCAGCAGCGCTTTTCCTGATACGCAGTATTTT
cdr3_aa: CASSAFPDTQYF

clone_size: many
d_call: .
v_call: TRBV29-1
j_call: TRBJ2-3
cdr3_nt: TGCAGCGTTGCAGTAGGGGTCGCAGATACGCAGTATTTT
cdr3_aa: CSVAVGVADTQYF

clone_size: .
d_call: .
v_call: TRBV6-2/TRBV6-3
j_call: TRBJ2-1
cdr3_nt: TGTGCCAGCAGACCCCGGGTCCGGAGGGCGCAGTTCTTC
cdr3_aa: CASRPRVRRAQFF

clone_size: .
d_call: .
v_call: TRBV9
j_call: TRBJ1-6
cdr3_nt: TGTGCCAGCAGCGTAGAATCCTTTAGCTCACCCCTCCACTTT
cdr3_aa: CASSVESFSSPLHF

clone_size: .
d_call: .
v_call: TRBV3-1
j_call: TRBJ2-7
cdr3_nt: TGTGCCAGCAGCCAAGCCGGACGGAATGAGCAGTACTTC
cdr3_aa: CASSQAGRNEQYF

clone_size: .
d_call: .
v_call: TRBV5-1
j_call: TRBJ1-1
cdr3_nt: TGCGCCAGCAGCTTACTCAAGACACATATGAACACTGAAGCTTTCTTT
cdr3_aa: CASSLLKTHMNTEAFF

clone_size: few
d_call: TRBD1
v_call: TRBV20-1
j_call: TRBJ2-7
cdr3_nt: TGCAGTGCTAGAGATCAGGGGGCGGCGTCCTACGAGCAGTACTTC
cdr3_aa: CSARDQGAASYEQYF

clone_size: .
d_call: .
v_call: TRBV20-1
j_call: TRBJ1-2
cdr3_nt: TGCAGTGCTAGAGATAGTCCGGGCGGCTACACCTTC
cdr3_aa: CSARDSPGGYTF

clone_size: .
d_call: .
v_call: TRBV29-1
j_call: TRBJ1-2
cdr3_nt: TGCAGCGTATTTCCTACTTCCCATGGCTACACCTTC
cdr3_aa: CSVFPTSHGYTF

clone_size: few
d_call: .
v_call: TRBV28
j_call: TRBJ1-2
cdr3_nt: TGTGCCAGCAGTAGAGCGTGGAACTATGGCTACACCTTC
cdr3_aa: CASSRAWNYGYTF

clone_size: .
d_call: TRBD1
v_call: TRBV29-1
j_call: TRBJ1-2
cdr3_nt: TGCAGCGGAGGAAGACAGGGGGCTGGCTATGGCTACACCTTC
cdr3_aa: CSGGRQGAGYGYTF

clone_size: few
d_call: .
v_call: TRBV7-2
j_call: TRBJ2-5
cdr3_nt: TGTGCCAGCATGTGGGGCAGTAATTTTGAGACCCAGTACTTC
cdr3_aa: CASMWGSNFETQYF

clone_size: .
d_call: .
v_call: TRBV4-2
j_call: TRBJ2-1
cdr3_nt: TGTGCCAGCAACCAAGTGTACGAAAACACCGGGGAGCTGTTCTTC
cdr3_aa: CASNQVYENTGELFF

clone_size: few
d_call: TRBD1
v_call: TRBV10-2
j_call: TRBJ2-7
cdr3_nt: TGCGCCAGCAGTCGGTACTCCGGGACAGAGAATTACGAGCAGTACTTC
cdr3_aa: CASSRYSGTENYEQYF

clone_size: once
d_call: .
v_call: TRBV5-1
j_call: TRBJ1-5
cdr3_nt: TGCGCCAGCAGCATGAAGCCAGGGGAGGTTCAGCCCCAGCATTTT
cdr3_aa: CASSMKPGEVQPQHF

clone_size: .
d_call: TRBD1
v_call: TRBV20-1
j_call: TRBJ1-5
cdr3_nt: TGCAGTGCCCCGACAGGGGCTACCGGGCAGCCCCAGCATTTT
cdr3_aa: CSAPTGATGQPQHF

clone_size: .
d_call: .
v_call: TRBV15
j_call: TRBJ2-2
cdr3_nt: TGTGCCACCAGCAGAGCGGGTGTGAAGGCCGGGGAGCTGTTTTTT
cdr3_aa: CATSRAGVKAGELFF

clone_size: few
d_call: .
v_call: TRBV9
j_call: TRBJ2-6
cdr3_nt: TGTGCCAGCAGCCCGGACACAGCCTACTCTGGGGCCAACGTCCTGACTTTC
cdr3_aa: CASSPDTAYSGANVLTF

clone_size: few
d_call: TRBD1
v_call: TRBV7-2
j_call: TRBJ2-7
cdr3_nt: TGTGCCAGCAGCTCACAGGGGGCAGACTACGAGCAGTACTTC
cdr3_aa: CASSSQGADYEQYF

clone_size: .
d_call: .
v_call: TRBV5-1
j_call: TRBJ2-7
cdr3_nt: TGCGCCAGCAGCTTGGATGCTGCAGGGGTTTCCTACGAGCAGTACTTC
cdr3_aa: CASSLDAAGVSYEQYF

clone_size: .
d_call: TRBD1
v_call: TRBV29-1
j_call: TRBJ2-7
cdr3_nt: TGCAGCGTTGGGGACGGACAGGGAGAGTACTTC
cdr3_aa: CSVGDGQGEYF

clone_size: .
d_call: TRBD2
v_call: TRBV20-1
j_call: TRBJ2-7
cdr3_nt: TGCAGTGCCCGGGAGGGACTAGCGGGGCGTAGCCCGTACGAGCAGTACTTC
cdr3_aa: CSAREGLAGRSPYEQYF

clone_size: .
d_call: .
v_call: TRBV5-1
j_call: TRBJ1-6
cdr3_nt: TGCGCCAGCAGCTTGGAGGCCCTGATAAATTCACCCCTCCACTTT
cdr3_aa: CASSLEALINSPLHF

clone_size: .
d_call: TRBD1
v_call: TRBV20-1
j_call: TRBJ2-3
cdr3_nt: TGCAGTGCTAGAGGAAGGAGGACAGGATTCACAGATACGCAGTATTTT
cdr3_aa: CSARGRRTGFTDTQYF

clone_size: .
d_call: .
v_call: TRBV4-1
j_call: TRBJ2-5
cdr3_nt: TGCGCCAGCAGCCAAGATTGGTCCAGTTCCCAAGAGACCCAGTACTTC
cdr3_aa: CASSQDWSSSQETQYF

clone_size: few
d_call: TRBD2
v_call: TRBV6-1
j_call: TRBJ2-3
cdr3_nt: TGTGCCAGCGTAGAACGTAGCGGGAGCGCAGATACGCAGTATTTT
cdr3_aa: CASVERSGSADTQYF